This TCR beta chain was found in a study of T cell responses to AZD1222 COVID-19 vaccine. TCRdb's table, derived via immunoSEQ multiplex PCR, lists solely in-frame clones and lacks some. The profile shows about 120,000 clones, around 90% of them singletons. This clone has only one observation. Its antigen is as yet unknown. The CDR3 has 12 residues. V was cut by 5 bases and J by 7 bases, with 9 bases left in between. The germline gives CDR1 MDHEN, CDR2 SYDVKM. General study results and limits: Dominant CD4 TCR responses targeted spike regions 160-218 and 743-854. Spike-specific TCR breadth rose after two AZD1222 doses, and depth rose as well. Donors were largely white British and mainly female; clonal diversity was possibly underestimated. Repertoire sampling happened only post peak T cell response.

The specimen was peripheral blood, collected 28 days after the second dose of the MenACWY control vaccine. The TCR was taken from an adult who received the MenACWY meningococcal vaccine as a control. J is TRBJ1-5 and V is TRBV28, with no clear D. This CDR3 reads CASSPPAQPQHF. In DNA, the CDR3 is TGTGCCAGCAGTCCCCCCGCCCAGCCCCAGCATTTT.